Detailed here is one T cell receptor beta chain. The antigen is unknown. The sample originates from a study of cytomegalovirus exposure and HLA in healthy donors. About the research overall: One earlier analysis, a look at some 180 million T cells, found roughly 110 million unique TCR beta sequences. An early data release held 75 million to 100 million unique TCRs from HLA-typed donors. Most genotyped donors, approximately 81% of 300 to 400, had Caucasian-associated genetic ancestry. Regarding the study as a whole: TCR beta V- and J-gene trimming was later associated with a missense DCLRE1C variant.

There are 13 residues in the CDR3. Germline CDR1 reads MDHEN; CDR2 reads SYDVKM. V shed 7 bases and J shed 7 bases, with 16 bases lying between them. It was with 60 Vbeta and 13 Jbeta primers that the PCR ran. The data were produced by immunoSEQ multiplex PCR, yet TCRdb's version contains in-frame clones alone and is incomplete. The sample lists 55,000 to 70,000 clones, about four fifths occurring once. This chain connects TRBV28 to TRBJ1-1; the D gene is possibly TRBD1 (5 bases). This clonotype was sampled from a man younger than 30 in good health and CMV-seropositive. Sequenced material: PBMCs. The CDR3: CASIRPGLSEAFF. CDR3 sequence (DNA): TGTGCCAGCATTAGACCGGGACTCAGTGAAGCTTTCTTT.